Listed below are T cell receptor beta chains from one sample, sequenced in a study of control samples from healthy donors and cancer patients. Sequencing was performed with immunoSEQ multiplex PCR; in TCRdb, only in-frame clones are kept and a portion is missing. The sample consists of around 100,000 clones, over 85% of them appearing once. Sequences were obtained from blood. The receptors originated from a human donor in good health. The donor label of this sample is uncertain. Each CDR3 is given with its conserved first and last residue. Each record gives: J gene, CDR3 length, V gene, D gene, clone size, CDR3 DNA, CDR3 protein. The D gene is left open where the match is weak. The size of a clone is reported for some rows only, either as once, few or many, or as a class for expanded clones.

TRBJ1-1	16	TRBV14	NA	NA	TGTGCCAGCAGCCAAGAAACAGGGATGATAATTACTGAAGCTTTCTTT	CASSQETGMIITEAFF
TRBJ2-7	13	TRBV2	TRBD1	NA	TGTGCCAGCAGTGCGACAGGGGACTACGAGCAGTACTTC	CASSATGDYEQYF
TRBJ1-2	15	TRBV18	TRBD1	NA	TGTGCCAGCTCACCAATAACAGGGGTCGACTATGGCTACACCTTC	CASSPITGVDYGYTF
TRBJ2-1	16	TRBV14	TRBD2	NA	TGTGCCAGCAGCCAAGATACTAGCGGGGGGCAAGGTGAGCAGTTCTTC	CASSQDTSGGQGEQFF
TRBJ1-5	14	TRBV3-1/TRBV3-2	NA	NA	TGTGCCAGCAGCCAAGTATGGAGTAATCAGCCCCAGCATTTT	CASSQVWSNQPQHF
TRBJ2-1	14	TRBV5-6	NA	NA	TGTGCCAGCAGCTTGGAAAGCTCCTACAATGAGCAGTTCTTC	CASSLESSYNEQFF
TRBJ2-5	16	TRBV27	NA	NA	TGTGCCAGCAGTTTATCTCTAGGACGAAGGAGGGAGACCCAGTACTTC	CASSLSLGRRRETQYF
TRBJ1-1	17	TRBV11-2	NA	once	TGTGCCAGCAGCTCCGGAACAGGGCCTCTCATGAACACTGAAGCTTTCTTT	CASSSGTGPLMNTEAFF
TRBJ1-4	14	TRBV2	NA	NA	TGTGCCAGCAGTGATGGGGCCCCTAATGAAAAACTGTTTTTT	CASSDGAPNEKLFF
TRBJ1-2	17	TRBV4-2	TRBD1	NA	TGTGCCAGCAGCCAAGATTTTCAGGGGGCTACCCCTTATGGCTACACCTTC	CASSQDFQGATPYGYTF
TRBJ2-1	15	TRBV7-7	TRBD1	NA	TGTGCCAGCAGTCCCGGGACAGGGGTCTACAATGAGCAGTTCTTC	CASSPGTGVYNEQFF
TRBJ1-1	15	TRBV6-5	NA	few	TGTGCCAGCAGTTACTCCGCAGGTATGAACACTGAAGCTTTCTTT	CASSYSAGMNTEAFF
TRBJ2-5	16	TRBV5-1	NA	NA	TGCGCCAGCAGCTTGGGAGGAGCAAGCCGCCAAGAGACCCAGTACTTC	CASSLGGASRQETQYF
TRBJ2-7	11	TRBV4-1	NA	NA	TGCGCCAGCAGCCAAGGGGATGAGCAGTACTTC	CASSQGDEQYF
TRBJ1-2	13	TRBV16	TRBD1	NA	TGTGCCAGCAGCCGACCGGGACAGGCTAATCGGGCATTC	CASSRPGQANRAF
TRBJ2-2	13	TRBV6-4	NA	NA	TGTGCCAGCAGTGTAGGGAACACCGGGGAGCTGTTTTTT	CASSVGNTGELFF
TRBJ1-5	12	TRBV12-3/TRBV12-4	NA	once	TGTGCCAGCAGTTTTGGGGGCCAGCCCCAGCATTTT	CASSFGGQPQHF
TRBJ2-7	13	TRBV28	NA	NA	TGTGCCAGCAGTCCCGGCAGGTCCTACGAGCAGTACTTC	CASSPGRSYEQYF
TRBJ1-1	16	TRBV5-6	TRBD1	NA	TGTGCCAGCAGCCCCGGTCCAGGGGGGCTGCGGGTTGAAGCTTTCTTT	CASSPGPGGLRVEAFF
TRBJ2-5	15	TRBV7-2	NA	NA	TGTGCCAGCAGCTTCGGCGGCTGGGGACAAGAGACCCAGTACTTC	CASSFGGWGQETQYF
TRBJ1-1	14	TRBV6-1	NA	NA	TGTGCCAGCAGTGAAGTTCGCAGGAACACTGAAGCTTTCTTT	CASSEVRRNTEAFF
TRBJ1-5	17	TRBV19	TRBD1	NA	TGTGCCAGTACGGGGGGACAGTTGAGCTATAGCAATCAGCCCCAGCATTTT	CASTGGQLSYSNQPQHF
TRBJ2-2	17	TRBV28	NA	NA	TGTGCCAGCAGATCTGATGGAGGGGGCGCTGGCACCGGGGAGCTGTTTTTT	CASRSDGGGAGTGELFF
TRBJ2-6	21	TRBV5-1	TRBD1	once	TGCGCCAGCAGCACCCCCCGGGACAGGGATGCGCTTTTGACTGGGGCCAACGTCCTGACTTTC	CASSTPRDRDALLTGANVLTF
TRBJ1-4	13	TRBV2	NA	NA	TGTGCCAGCAGAGATGGGATACACGAAAAACTGTTTTTT	CASRDGIHEKLFF
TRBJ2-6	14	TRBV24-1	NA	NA	TGTGCCACCAGTGGGAGCTCTGGGGCCAACGTCCTGACTTTT	CATSGSSGANVLTF
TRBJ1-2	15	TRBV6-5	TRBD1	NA	TGTGCCAGCAGTTACTCGACAGGGAGGTACTATGGCTACACCTTC	CASSYSTGRYYGYTF
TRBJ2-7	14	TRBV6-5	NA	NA	TGTGCCAGCAGTCAGCGGGACAACTCCTACGAGCAGTACTTC	CASSQRDNSYEQYF
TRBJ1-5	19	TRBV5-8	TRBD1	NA	TGTGCCAGCATCCCCCCCGGGGACAGGGTAGGGAAGGGCAATCAGCCCCAGCATTTT	CASIPPGDRVGKGNQPQHF
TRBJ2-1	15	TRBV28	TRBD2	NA	TGTGCCAGCAGGAGCGGGGGGGAAGGCTACAATGAGCAGTTCTTC	CASRSGGEGYNEQFF
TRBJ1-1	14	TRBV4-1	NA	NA	TGCGCCAGCAGCCAAGAAACGGGATACACTGAAGCTTTCTTT	CASSQETGYTEAFF
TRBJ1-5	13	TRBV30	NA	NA	TGTGCCTGGAGTCCTGGGGGGGGTCAGCCCCAGCATTTT	CAWSPGGGQPQHF
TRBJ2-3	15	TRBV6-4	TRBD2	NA	TGTGCCAGCAGTGACTCGCGGGGGGGCACAGATACGCAGTATTTT	CASSDSRGGTDTQYF
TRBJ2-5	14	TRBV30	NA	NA	TGTGCCTGGACTTATCCTGTGGGCCGGGAGACCCAGTACTTC	CAWTYPVGRETQYF
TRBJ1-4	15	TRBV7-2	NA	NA	TGTGCCAGCAGCTTCTCGCAGGGCCTTAATGAAAAACTGTTTTTT	CASSFSQGLNEKLFF
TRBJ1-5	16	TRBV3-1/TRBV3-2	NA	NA	TGTGCCAGCAGCCAAGGAGTAACAGCAAGCAATCAGCCCCAACATTTT	CASSQGVTASNQPQHF
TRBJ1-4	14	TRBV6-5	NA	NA	TGTGCCAGCACCAATCCGGGATCGAGGGAAAAACTGTTTTTT	CASTNPGSREKLFF
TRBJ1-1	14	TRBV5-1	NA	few	TGCGCCAGCAGCTTGGGCTCGAAGAACACTGAAGCTTTCTTT	CASSLGSKNTEAFF
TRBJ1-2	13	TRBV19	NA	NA	TGTGCCAGTAGCAACAGGGAAATCTATGGCTACACCTTC	CASSNREIYGYTF
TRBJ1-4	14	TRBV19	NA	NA	TGTGCCAGTACCTTACTGGGGAATAATGAAAAACTGTTTTTT	CASTLLGNNEKLFF
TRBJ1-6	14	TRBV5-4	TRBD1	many	TGTGCCAGCAGCTCGGGACAGGGCGCCTTTTCCCTCCACTTT	CASSSGQGAFSLHF
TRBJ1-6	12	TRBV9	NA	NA	TGTGCCAGCACCGGTACCAAGTCACCCCTCCACTTT	CASTGTKSPLHF
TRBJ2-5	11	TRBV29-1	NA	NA	TGCAGCTTCCACGGGCAAGAGACCCAGTACTTC	CSFHGQETQYF
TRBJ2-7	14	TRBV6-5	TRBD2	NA	TGTGCCAGCCTGACAAGGTCCCGCGGGGGCGAGCAGTACTTC	CASLTRSRGGEQYF
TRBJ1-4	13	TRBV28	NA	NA	TGTGCCAGCAGTTACGAAAGGGATATAAAACTGTTTTTT	CASSYERDIKLFF
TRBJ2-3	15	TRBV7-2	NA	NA	TGTGCCAGCAGCTTGGGCTCCCCGCTCCCAGATACGCAGTATTTT	CASSLGSPLPDTQYF
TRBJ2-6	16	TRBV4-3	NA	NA	TGCGCCAGCAGCCAAACTCAGGTCTCTGGGGCCAACGTCCTGACTTTC	CASSQTQVSGANVLTF
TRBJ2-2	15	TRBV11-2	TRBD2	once	TGTGCCAGCAGCCCCGCTAGCGGTAACACCGGGGAGCTGTTTTTT	CASSPASGNTGELFF
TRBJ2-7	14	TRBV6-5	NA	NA	TGTGCCAGCAGTTACGATCAGTACTCCTACGAGCAGTACTTC	CASSYDQYSYEQYF
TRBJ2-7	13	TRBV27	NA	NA	TGTGCCAGCAGTTTATCCGGGGGCTACGAGCAGTACTTC	CASSLSGGYEQYF
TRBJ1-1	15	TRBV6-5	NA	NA	TGTGCCAGCAGACCCTTCGGGGGGGACTACACTGAAGCTTTCTTT	CASRPFGGDYTEAFF
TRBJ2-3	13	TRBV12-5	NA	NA	TGTGCTAGTGGTACGGGGGACACAGATACGCAGTATTTT	CASGTGDTDTQYF
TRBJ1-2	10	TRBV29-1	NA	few	TGCAGCGTTGGAGATCCTGGCTACACCTTC	CSVGDPGYTF
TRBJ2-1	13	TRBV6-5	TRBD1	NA	TGTGCCAGCAGTCGGGACAGTTCATATGAGCAGTTCTTC	CASSRDSSYEQFF
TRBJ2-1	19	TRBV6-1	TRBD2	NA	TGTGCCAGCAGTGAGGGACTAATAGGCGCGGGGATACTTTACAATGAGCAGTTCTTC	CASSEGLIGAGILYNEQFF
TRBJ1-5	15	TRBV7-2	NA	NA	TGTGCCAGCAGCTCGACCGGGGGTAGCAATCAGCCCCAGCATTTT	CASSSTGGSNQPQHF
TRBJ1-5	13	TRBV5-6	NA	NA	TGTGCCAGCAGCGACAGCTACAATCAGCCCCAGCATTTT	CASSDSYNQPQHF
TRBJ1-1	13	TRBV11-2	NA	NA	TGTGCCAGCAGCTTAGCTCTGAACACTGAAGCTTTCTTT	CASSLALNTEAFF